This T cell receptor beta chain was identified during a study of CD8 T cells in Susac syndrome. The CDR3 spans 13 residues. Trimming took off 4 bases at V and 6 bases at J, with 11 bases between the two ends. Germline CDR1 MNHEY, CDR2 SMNVEV (reference sequence). Random hexamers were used to reverse transcribe the RNA input (about 0.45 to 1 ug). TCR beta CDR3 was amplified by immunoSEQ multiplex PCR. This amplification extended across 54 Vbeta and 13 Jbeta segments. TCRdb re-called the immunoSEQ multiplex PCR reads with MiXCR, one entry per CDR3 protein. The table has fewer than 300,000 distinct CDR3 sequences, around 83% seen once. The patients who served as multiple sclerosis controls were treatment-naive and had stable or active relapsing-remitting disease that fulfilled the revised McDonald criteria. FACS was used to enrich TEMRA cells, whereas the CD8+ and CD4+ T cells were obtained by negative isolation.

This TCR was sampled from a human donor with multiple sclerosis. The chain is built from TRBV27 and TRBJ2-3; D gene unclear. The material sequenced was CD8+ T cells from PBMCs. In DNA form, the CDR3 reads TGTGCCAGCAGTTCCAACCTGTACGATACGCAGTATTTT. It codes for CASSSNLYDTQYF.